This T cell receptor beta chain comes out of a study of blood T cell repertoires in COVID-19 (dated by TCRdb to about 2020). Describing the broader study: Samples covering the acute and convalescent phases of COVID-19 were provided by collaborators in the United States, Italy and Spain. The prospective study material was composed of cDNA or gDNA derived from T cells, B-cell-depleted T cells, or PBMCs. Subjects who had been exposed to COVID-19, were actively infected with it, or had recovered from it provided the deeply sampled blood TCRbeta repertoires that made up the dataset. A freely available public database, intended as a resource for researchers studying the immune response to SARS-CoV-2, is where the repertoires were released. The samples were drawn from the first 160 participants of the ongoing ImmuneRACE study and from more than 1,000 subjects provided by 6 global collaborators. Nearly every sample came with metadata listing a de-identified subject ID, COVID-19 status, age in years and sex. Where HLA class I and class II types were available, the types were taken from metadata supplied by the sample provider, not from assay-based typing.

TCRbeta CDR3 regions were amplified from genomic DNA by means of the immunoSEQ Assay, a bias-controlled multiplex PCR. The paper's data handling went like this. Nucleated cell counts per sample were estimated from amplification of reference gene primers within the assay. To quantify the absolute abundance of each unique TCRbeta CDR3 rearrangement, sequence reads were collapsed and filtered. Productive Simpson clonality was computed per sample as the square root of Simpson's diversity index over productive rearrangements. TCRdb retrieved this table from immuneACCESS and kept in-frame rearrangements only. Not all clones are present; in checked studies, unresolved V genes account for under half, and no reason is known for the remainder. D and trimming come from the DNA, and the V and J calls and clone size come from that table. This sample comprises about 400,000 clones, less than 90% of them detected only once. About 7% of the sample lies in the top ten.

What the work shows at the level of the full study, not this receptor alone: The quantity of clinical and demographic metadata differed by source and by participant and was supplied without curation.

On this clone: This clone's antigen is unknown. Per-nucleotide qualities are absent, and no much larger clonotype sits a single base away.

At one collaborating source in Seattle, patients were enrolled during active infection and were followed longitudinally through the course of disease. Each collaborating institution followed its own protocols to collect whole blood in K2EDTA tubes. For TCRbeta analysis, collaborators shipped samples as frozen whole blood, isolated PBMCs, or DNA extracted from either of those sample types. This TCR was recovered from a woman aged 55-69 years with COVID-19, enrolled during active disease. The sequenced material came from peripheral blood.

The CDR3 protein: CASSPRGGDFYEQYF. The bases read TGTGCCAGCAGCCCGCGAGGGGGCGATTTCTACGAGCAGTACTTC. The sequence joins TRBV5-4 to TRBJ2-7; 7 nucleotides in the junction match TRBD1. From the germline V gene (reference sequence), CDR1 is SGHNT and CDR2 is YYREEE. The germline V end is reduced by 4 bases and the J end by 3 bases; junction bases left unmatched: 10. The CDR3 runs 15 amino acids, cysteine and phenylalanine included. Only CDR3 DNA remains: 45 bases, in frame from the first base.